Reported below is one T cell receptor beta chain. This CDR3 spans 16 amino acids. Germline-derived CDR1 and CDR2 are SGHDT and YYEEEE. The V segment lost 2 bases and the J segment 4 bases; nucleotides outside the gene matches: 9. The source of the sample is a study of blood T cell repertoires in COVID-19. Study as a whole: Samples representing acute and convalescent COVID-19 were sourced from the United States, Italy and Spain.

Sequencing used immunoSEQ multiplex PCR; TCRdb keeps in-frame clones, though not all of them. The sample gives about 260,000 clones, approximately 88% of which show up once; more than 8.5% is in the top ten. The receptor comes from a woman in her 70s with COVID-19, enrolled during active disease. Sequenced sample: peripheral blood. The chain employs TRBV5-6 and TRBJ2-5; 9 nucleotides match TRBD1. CDR3 in DNA: TGTGCCAGCAGCTTAGACAGGGGGTATGGTAGAGAGACCCAGTACTTC. Residues: CASSLDRGYGRETQYF.